These 24 T cell receptor beta chains share one sample of origin, sequenced in a study of OX40 agonist ivuxolimab in advanced cancers. Clones were read by immunoSEQ multiplex PCR, and TCRdb kept only the in-frame ones, dropping some. The repertoire holds more than 50,000 clones, with approximately 90% as singletons. Specimen: CD4+ or CD8+ T cells sorted from blood, collected in a trial of the OX40 agonist ivuxolimab. The source of these receptors is an adult with an advanced solid tumor such as melanoma, head and neck, liver or kidney cancer.

This chain uses TRBV5-8 with TRBJ1-3; D gene unclear. This CDR3 is 12 amino acids long. CDR1 and CDR2 (germline): SGHTS, YDEGEE. The V end lost 4 bases, the J end lost 9 bases, and 11 bases lay between the germline ends. CDR3 sequence (DNA): TGTGCCAGCAGCCCCGGACGGACCACCATATATTTT. Translation gives CASSPGRTTIYF.

The rearrangement joins TRBV5-1 to TRBJ1-2; 7 bases align to TRBD1. This CDR3 contains 14 residues. The J segment lost 2 bases and the V segment lost 0 bases, leaving 1 base of the junction unmatched. Germline assignment: CDR1 SGHRS and CDR2 YFSETQ. CDR3 in amino acids: CASSLDRGNYGYTF. CDR3 bases: TGCGCCAGCAGCTTGGACAGGGGAAACTATGGCTACACCTTC.

This chain joins TRBV5-1 and TRBJ2-2; D not certain. CDR1 SGHRS and CDR2 YFSETQ come from the germline V gene. The CDR3 contains 17 residues. V lost 3 bases and J lost 4, with 19 bases in between. The CDR3 DNA follows: TGCGCCAGCAGCTCCGGACGAGGAGTGGATACCACCGGGGAGCTGTTTTTT. Encoded protein: CASSSGRGVDTTGELFF.

V gene TRBV5-6 combines with J gene TRBJ2-7, with D perhaps matching TRBD2 (5 bases). The CDR3 length is 13 residues. V was pared by 0 bases and J by 3 bases, with 7 bases between. Germline V gene data show CDR1 as SGHDT and CDR2 as YYEEEE. The CDR3 spells CASSLAGFYEQYF. As DNA, the CDR3 is TGTGCCAGCAGCTTGGCGGGGTTCTACGAGCAGTACTTC. Complete variable domain (other parts from reference TRBV5-6 and TRBJ2-7): DAGVTQSPTHLIKTRGQQVTLRCSPKSGHDTVSWYQQALGQGPQFIFQYYEEEERQRGNFPDRFSGHQFPNYSSELNVNALLLGDSALYLCASSLAGFYEQYFGPGTRLTVT.

This chain uses TRBV4-1 with TRBJ1-1; possible D gene TRBD1, 6 bases. This CDR3 spans 14 amino acids. The ends were cut back, 2 bases at V and 1 base at J, with 8 bases in the middle. Germline V gene lookup returns CDR1 MGHRA and CDR2 YSYEKL. CDR3 in amino acids: CASSQLGANTEAFF. CDR3 in DNA: TGCGCCAGCAGCCAACTGGGGGCGAACACTGAAGCTTTCTTT.

V is TRBV2 and J is TRBJ1-2; 9 nucleotides agree with TRBD1. Germline-derived CDR1 and CDR2 are SNHLY and FYNNEI. The CDR3 has 15 residues. V dropped 7 bases and J dropped 7; count of bases not matched to a gene: 13. CDR3 region: CASTAGQGMFGGYTF. The DNA for the CDR3 is TGTGCCAGCACCGCGGGACAGGGAATGTTTGGTGGCTACACCTTC.

The chain uses TRBV5-4 and TRBJ1-2; D is perhaps TRBD1 (5 bases). Germline V CDR1 and CDR2: SGHNT, YYREEE (reference sequence). CDR3 length: 13 amino acids. V was cut by 4 bases and J by 8 bases, with 15 bases left in between. The CDR3 loop reads CASSPPTARGYTF. DNA of the CDR3: TGTGCCAGCAGCCCACCGACAGCCCGGGGCTACACCTTC.

The rearrangement joins TRBV10-1 to TRBJ2-1; 9 bases fit TRBD2. Trimming removed 2 bases from V and 8 bases from J; junction bases left unmatched: 13. Germline CDR1 and CDR2: WNHNN and SYGVQD (reference sequence). This CDR3 comprises 17 residues. The CDR3 protein is CASSENMGLAGRHEQFF. DNA of the CDR3: TGCGCCAGCAGTGAGAATATGGGTCTAGCGGGGCGGCATGAGCAGTTCTTC.

This sequence joins TRBV28 and TRBJ2-1; 11 bases fit TRBD2. V lost 2 bases and J lost 0; bases outside the gene matches: 3. CDR3 length: 17 residues. Germline V gene data show CDR1 as MDHEN and CDR2 as SYDVKM. CDR3 sequence: CASSLVAGGSSYNEQFF. For the CDR3, the DNA is TGTGCCAGCAGTTTAGTAGCGGGGGGGAGCTCCTACAATGAGCAGTTCTTC.

The chain's CDR3 is CASSPGLWQLNTEAFF. Written as DNA, the CDR3 is TGCGCCAGCAGCCCAGGGTTATGGCAGTTGAACACTGAAGCTTTCTTT. The rearrangement uses TRBV5-1 and TRBJ1-1, with D perhaps TRBD1 (5 bases). V was shortened by 4 bases and J by 0 bases, with 16 bases between the two germline ends. The CDR3 runs 16 residues. CDR1 is SGHRS and CDR2 is YFSETQ in the germline V gene.

This clone was detected once. The chain uses TRBV2 and TRBJ1-6; D may be TRBD1 (6 bases). V gave up 6 bases and J gave up 6 bases, with 15 bases separating them. Germline assignment: CDR1 SNHLY and CDR2 FYNNEI. CDR3 size: 15 residues. CDR3 residues: CASSLQQGPNSPLHF. Written as DNA, the CDR3 is TGTGCCAGCAGCCTACAACAGGGCCCTAATTCACCCCTCCACTTT.

This rearrangement joins TRBV7-3 to TRBJ2-1, with D tentatively TRBD2 (5 bases). Trimming took 3 bases from V and 7 from J, leaving 10 bases between them. CDR1 SGHTA and CDR2 FQGTGA come from the germline V gene. CDR3 size: 13 residues. The CDR3 loop is CASSFNGENEQFF. The DNA of the CDR3 is TGTGCCAGCAGCTTTAACGGGGAGAATGAGCAGTTCTTC.

V is TRBV2 and J is TRBJ1-2; 7 nucleotides agree with TRBD1. The V gene's germline CDR1 is SNHLY and CDR2 FYNNEI. V lost 7 bases and J lost 3; bases outside the gene matches: 11. The CDR3 contains 15 residues. The CDR3 reads CASNKRQGVYYGYTF. For the CDR3, the DNA is TGTGCCAGCAATAAACGACAGGGAGTATACTATGGCTACACCTTC.

Here the CDR3 reads CASSQGYQVAGLQETQYF. The CDR3 region has the DNA TGTGCCAGCAGCCAAGGATACCAGGTAGCGGGGCTCCAAGAGACCCAGTACTTC. The J gene is TRBJ2-5, the V gene TRBV14; 8 bases align to TRBD2. Trimming cost V 1 base and J 1 base; bases outside gene matches: 11. CDR3 size: 18 residues. Germline V lookup: CDR1 SGHDN, CDR2 FVKESK.

The chain is built from TRBV11-2 and TRBJ1-2; D may be TRBD1 (5 bases). V lost 8 bases and J lost 4, with 29 bases in between. Germline V lookup: CDR1 SGHAT, CDR2 FQNNGV. The CDR3 totals 18 residues. The CDR3 sequence is CASGIGPALIPGGYGYTF. As DNA, the CDR3 is TGTGCCAGCGGAATAGGACCCGCCCTAATACCTGGGGGCTATGGCTACACCTTC.

The count of this clone is one. This chain connects TRBV7-3 to TRBJ1-1; D might be TRBD1 (6 bases). V was clipped by 5 bases and J by 1 base, with 8 bases between them. Germline CDR1 and CDR2: SGHTA and FQGTGA. There are 13 residues in the CDR3. This chain's CDR3 is CASSEGQNTEAFF. Written as DNA, the CDR3 is TGTGCCAGCAGCGAGGGACAGAACACTGAAGCTTTCTTT.

The rearrangement uses TRBV5-1 and TRBJ2-3; TRBD2 might be the D (6 bases). V lost 4 bases to trimming and J lost 6 bases, with 15 bases between them. Germline CDR1 SGHRS, CDR2 YFSETQ. The CDR3 covers 14 residues. The DNA of the CDR3 is TGCGCCAGCAGCCGGGACTCCGAAGCGGATACGCAGTATTTT. Protein: CASSRDSEADTQYF.

The CDR3 spells CASSDPTGNNEQFF. CDR3 coding DNA: TGTGCCAGCAGTGACCCGACAGGGAACAATGAGCAGTTCTTC. This chain uses TRBV6-1 with TRBJ2-1; TRBD1 aligns across 7 bases. CDR1 MNHNS and CDR2 SASEGT come from the germline V gene. Losses at the gene ends were 3 bases for V and 5 bases for J; bases not matched to a gene: 4. The CDR3 extends over 14 amino acids.

The chain links TRBV4-1 to TRBJ2-5; the D gene is possibly TRBD2 (6 bases). V lost 3 bases and J lost 13, with 27 bases in between. Germline CDR1 is MGHRA and CDR2 is YSYEKL. The CDR3 sequence is 16 residues long. In nucleotides, the CDR3 is TGCGCCAGCAGCCAGGAGGGCATGGAGGCCCCTCTTGGCCGGTACTTC. It translates to CASSQEGMEAPLGRYF.

The rearrangement joins TRBV7-8 to TRBJ2-1, with D maybe TRBD2 (5 bases). This CDR3 region has 14 residues. Germline V gene data show CDR1 as SGHVS and CDR2 as FQNEAQ. The V end lost 5 bases, the J end lost 2 bases, and 10 bases lay between the germline ends. The CDR3 is CASSLSGAYNEQFF. The CDR3 DNA reads as TGTGCCAGCAGCCTATCCGGGGCCTACAATGAGCAGTTCTTC.

This chain uses TRBV18 with TRBJ1-1; D gene uncertain. Germline V gene lookup returns CDR1 KGHSH and CDR2 LQKENI. Trimming removed 6 bases from V and 5 bases from J, with 22 bases in between. The length of the CDR3 is 16 residues. The DNA of the CDR3 is TGTGCCAGCTCGTTATCTGCCCAGGCAAGGGAAACTGAAGCTTTCTTT. Encoded protein: CASSLSAQARETEAFF.

V usage is TRBV10-1 and J usage is TRBJ2-7; D call uncertain. The CDR3 covers 13 residues. Between the trimmed V and J ends, which lost 2 bases and 2 bases, there was a span of 7 bases. Germline V CDR1 and CDR2: WNHNN, SYGVQD (reference sequence). The CDR3 is CASSERSPYEQYF. The DNA of the CDR3 is TGCGCCAGCAGTGAGAGGAGCCCCTACGAGCAGTACTTC.

DNA of the CDR3: TGTGCCAGCAGCCGAAGCCTGAACACTGAAGCTTTCTTT. Translation: CASSRSLNTEAFF. The chain joins TRBV7-3 to TRBJ1-1; D unclear. The CDR3 runs 13 residues. The ends were cut back, 5 bases at V and 0 bases at J, with 7 bases in the middle. Germline values: CDR1 SGHTA, CDR2 FQGTGA.

The rearrangement joins TRBV6-1 to TRBJ1-5; possible D gene TRBD1, 5 bases. This CDR3 contains 14 residues. V lost 6 bases and J 0 bases, leaving 9 bases between the germline ends. Germline loops: CDR1 MNHNS, CDR2 SASEGT. CDR3 nucleotides: TGTGCCAGCAGGAGGGGTTATAGCAATCAGCCCCAGCATTTT. Protein sequence: CASRRGYSNQPQHF.